This TCR beta chain was observed in a study of blood T cell repertoires in COVID-19. Background on the study: COVID-19 samples, acute and convalescent, were from the United States, Italy and Spain. Sources were T cells, B-cell-depleted T cells, or PBMCs; the material itself was cDNA or gDNA.

Data came from immunoSEQ multiplex PCR; TCRdb stores just in-frame clones and leaves some out. The sample yields about 310,000 clones, around 87% seen once. The origin of this receptor is a man between 65 and 79 years old with acute or convalescent COVID-19. Sequencing was carried out using peripheral blood.

CDR3 sequence: CASSPPGSGWETQYF. The CDR3 DNA reads TGTGCCAGCTCACCACCGGGAAGCGGGTGGGAGACCCAGTACTTC. The chain has TRBV18 and TRBJ2-5; possibly TRBD2 for D (6 bases). V was pared by 0 bases and J by 5 bases, with 13 bases between. The CDR3 is made up of 15 amino acids. CDR1 KGHSH and CDR2 LQKENI come from the germline V gene.